This is a list of T cell receptor beta chains from one sample in a study of neoadjuvant anti-PD-1 for oral cavity cancer. Sequenced by immunoSEQ multiplex PCR; TCRdb stores in-frame clones only, minus some. This sample carries about 14,000 clones, around 74% of them seen once, and the ten largest clones take 2.5% to 3.5%. This specimen consisted of PBMCs, obtained after nivolumab (anti-PD-1) treatment. These receptors were taken from a person between 40 and 80 years old with oral cavity squamous cell carcinoma. Both conserved end residues are part of each CDR3. A D gene is named only where the DNA matches it firmly. Only some rows state a clone size, as once, few, many or a class for expanded clones.

j_gene: TRBJ2-7
abundance: NA
d_gene: TRBD2
v_gene: TRBV6-5
CDR3nt: TGTGCCAGCAGTTACTCGTCTACGGGAGGCTCCTACGAGCAGTACTTC
CDR3aa: CASSYSSTGGSYEQYF

j_gene: TRBJ2-5
abundance: NA
d_gene: NA
v_gene: TRBV2
CDR3nt: TGTGCCAGCAAGGACGGGGCTGAATACCAAGAGACCCAGTACTTC
CDR3aa: CASKDGAEYQETQYF

j_gene: TRBJ2-3
abundance: NA
d_gene: NA
v_gene: TRBV5-5
CDR3nt: TGTGCCAGCAGCTTGGGCCCCACAGATACGCAGTATTTT
CDR3aa: CASSLGPTDTQYF

j_gene: TRBJ1-1
abundance: few
d_gene: NA
v_gene: TRBV19
CDR3nt: TGTGCCAGTAACCCTTTAGGAGACAGATCGAACACTGAAGCTTTCTTT
CDR3aa: CASNPLGDRSNTEAFF

j_gene: TRBJ2-3
abundance: NA
d_gene: NA
v_gene: TRBV6-5
CDR3nt: TGTGCCAGCAGTTACGGCAGGGCTCCTAGCACAGATACGCAGTATTTT
CDR3aa: CASSYGRAPSTDTQYF

j_gene: TRBJ1-5
abundance: few
d_gene: NA
v_gene: TRBV30
CDR3nt: TGTGCCTGGAGTGCAAATTTTAAGCCCCAGCATTTT
CDR3aa: CAWSANFKPQHF

j_gene: TRBJ2-7
abundance: few
d_gene: NA
v_gene: TRBV4-2
CDR3nt: TGTGCCAGCAGCCAAGGCACAGGGAAATACGAGCAGTACTTC
CDR3aa: CASSQGTGKYEQYF

j_gene: TRBJ2-6
abundance: NA
d_gene: TRBD1
v_gene: TRBV9
CDR3nt: TGTGCCAGCAGTGCCGGGACAGGGGGGTTCGGGGCCAACGTCCTGACTTTC
CDR3aa: CASSAGTGGFGANVLTF

j_gene: TRBJ2-1
abundance: few
d_gene: NA
v_gene: TRBV2
CDR3nt: TGTGCCAGCAGTGAAGGGGAGGAAAAGGAGCAGTTCTTC
CDR3aa: CASSEGEEKEQFF

j_gene: TRBJ2-7
abundance: NA
d_gene: NA
v_gene: TRBV4-1
CDR3nt: TGCGCCAGCAGCCAAGATACAGGGAACTACGAGCAGTACTTC
CDR3aa: CASSQDTGNYEQYF

j_gene: TRBJ2-3
abundance: NA
d_gene: TRBD1
v_gene: TRBV11-3
CDR3nt: TGTGCCAGCAGCTTAGGACAGGGAAGCACAGATACGCAGTATTTT
CDR3aa: CASSLGQGSTDTQYF

j_gene: TRBJ2-3
abundance: NA
d_gene: TRBD1
v_gene: TRBV7-7
CDR3nt: TGTGCTAGCAGCCCCGGGACAGGGGGCGCCACAGATACGCAGTATTTT
CDR3aa: CASSPGTGGATDTQYF

j_gene: TRBJ2-2
abundance: NA
d_gene: TRBD1
v_gene: TRBV27
CDR3nt: TGTGCCAGCAGTTTATCGAGACAGGGGGTTAGCGGCTACACCGGGGAGCTGTTTTTT
CDR3aa: CASSLSRQGVSGYTGELFF

j_gene: TRBJ1-2
abundance: NA
d_gene: NA
v_gene: TRBV5-4
CDR3nt: TGTGCCAGCAGCTTGGAACGGTACAGCTATGGCTACACCTTC
CDR3aa: CASSLERYSYGYTF

j_gene: TRBJ2-3
abundance: NA
d_gene: NA
v_gene: TRBV11-2
CDR3nt: TGTGCCAGCAGCTTATTCGGCGGACGGGGAACAGATACGCAGTATTTT
CDR3aa: CASSLFGGRGTDTQYF

j_gene: TRBJ1-6
abundance: NA
d_gene: NA
v_gene: TRBV7-2
CDR3nt: TGTGCCAGCAGACCGTCGAATTCACCCCTCCACTTT
CDR3aa: CASRPSNSPLHF

j_gene: TRBJ1-1
abundance: NA
d_gene: TRBD1
v_gene: TRBV10-3
CDR3nt: TGTGCCACGGGGACAGGAGGGAACACTGAAGCTTTCTTT
CDR3aa: CATGTGGNTEAFF

j_gene: TRBJ2-5
abundance: few
d_gene: NA
v_gene: TRBV10-3
CDR3nt: TGTGCCATCAGTGAGTCGAACTCCGAAACAGGGCAGGTGGGGGGAGGAGAGACCCAGTACTTC
CDR3aa: CAISESNSETGQVGGGETQYF

j_gene: TRBJ2-5
abundance: NA
d_gene: NA
v_gene: TRBV29-1
CDR3nt: TGCAGCGCTGATCAAGAGACCCAGTACTTC
CDR3aa: CSADQETQYF

j_gene: TRBJ2-1
abundance: NA
d_gene: NA
v_gene: TRBV11-3
CDR3nt: TGTGCCAGCAGCCCTGAGGGAGGCAGAGGCAATGAGCAGTTCTTC
CDR3aa: CASSPEGGRGNEQFF

j_gene: TRBJ2-2
abundance: NA
d_gene: NA
v_gene: TRBV5-4
CDR3nt: TGTGCCAGCAGCCCCGGGTGGGGGGACACCGGGGAGCTGTTTTTT
CDR3aa: CASSPGWGDTGELFF

j_gene: TRBJ2-3
abundance: NA
d_gene: NA
v_gene: TRBV15
CDR3nt: TGTGCCACCAAGAGGGGATACACAGACCCTGCCAACACAGATACGCAGTATTTT
CDR3aa: CATKRGYTDPANTDTQYF

j_gene: TRBJ1-5
abundance: few
d_gene: TRBD1
v_gene: TRBV19
CDR3nt: TGTGCCAGTAGAGACAGGGGATATCAGCCCCAGCATTTT
CDR3aa: CASRDRGYQPQHF

j_gene: TRBJ2-7
abundance: NA
d_gene: NA
v_gene: TRBV6-5
CDR3nt: TGTGCCAGCCAAAGAGGCCCCTCCTACGAGCAGTACTTC
CDR3aa: CASQRGPSYEQYF

j_gene: TRBJ1-5
abundance: NA
d_gene: TRBD1
v_gene: TRBV9
CDR3nt: TGTGCCAGCAGCGTAGGGGACAGGTTTTCTCAGCCCCAGCATTTT
CDR3aa: CASSVGDRFSQPQHF

j_gene: TRBJ2-2
abundance: NA
d_gene: NA
v_gene: TRBV13
CDR3nt: TGTGCCAGCAGCTTAGGGGACACGTCCGGGGAGCTGTTTTTT
CDR3aa: CASSLGDTSGELFF

j_gene: TRBJ2-7
abundance: NA
d_gene: NA
v_gene: TRBV19
CDR3nt: TGTGCCAGTAGTAGCTACAAGGACAGACACGAGCAGTACTTC
CDR3aa: CASSSYKDRHEQYF

j_gene: TRBJ1-1
abundance: NA
d_gene: NA
v_gene: TRBV11-2
CDR3nt: TGTGCCAGCAGCTTAGCGGAGGGGAGCACTGAAGCTTTCTTT
CDR3aa: CASSLAEGSTEAFF

j_gene: TRBJ2-2
abundance: NA
d_gene: TRBD1
v_gene: TRBV6-5
CDR3nt: TGTGCCAGCAGTTACTCGAGACAGGGGATCCGGGAGCTGTTTTTT
CDR3aa: CASSYSRQGIRELFF

j_gene: TRBJ2-6
abundance: NA
d_gene: NA
v_gene: TRBV10-3
CDR3nt: TGTGCCATCAGTGAGCACTCTGGGGCCAACGTCCTGACTTTC
CDR3aa: CAISEHSGANVLTF

j_gene: TRBJ2-5
abundance: NA
d_gene: NA
v_gene: TRBV2
CDR3nt: TGTGCCAGCAGTGAAGCTACGGGGCAGGAGACCCAGTACTTC
CDR3aa: CASSEATGQETQYF

j_gene: TRBJ2-1
abundance: once
d_gene: TRBD2
v_gene: TRBV5-1
CDR3nt: TGCGCCAGCAGCTTCCGGGGAGGGACTCCGGATGAGCAGTTCTTC
CDR3aa: CASSFRGGTPDEQFF

j_gene: TRBJ2-5
abundance: once
d_gene: NA
v_gene: TRBV5-1
CDR3nt: TGCGCCAGCAGCGCGCCCACAACCCCGGTCGGAGAGACCCAGTACTTC
CDR3aa: CASSAPTTPVGETQYF

j_gene: TRBJ1-2
abundance: NA
d_gene: NA
v_gene: TRBV27
CDR3nt: TGTGCCAGCAGCCTAGCGGGCAGGAATAATGGCTACACCTTC
CDR3aa: CASSLAGRNNGYTF

j_gene: TRBJ2-7
abundance: NA
d_gene: TRBD2
v_gene: TRBV5-8
CDR3nt: TGTGCCAGCAGCGGGGGAGCGGGAGGGCCCTCGTACGAGCAGTACTTC
CDR3aa: CASSGGAGGPSYEQYF

j_gene: TRBJ1-2
abundance: NA
d_gene: TRBD1
v_gene: TRBV7-8
CDR3nt: TGTGCCAGCAGCTTCCAGGGGGCTAACTATGGCTACACCTTC
CDR3aa: CASSFQGANYGYTF

j_gene: TRBJ1-1
abundance: few
d_gene: NA
v_gene: TRBV30
CDR3nt: TGTGCCTGGAGTCCCCAGAGACCTGACACTATGAACACTGAAGCTTTCTTT
CDR3aa: CAWSPQRPDTMNTEAFF

j_gene: TRBJ2-5
abundance: NA
d_gene: TRBD1
v_gene: TRBV7-8
CDR3nt: TGTGCCAGCAGCCCTGGGACAGGGGGGGGGATCACCCAGTACTTC
CDR3aa: CASSPGTGGGITQYF

j_gene: TRBJ2-1
abundance: NA
d_gene: NA
v_gene: TRBV27
CDR3nt: TGTGCCAGCAGCTCCACGGTCAATGAGCAGTTCTTC
CDR3aa: CASSSTVNEQFF

j_gene: TRBJ1-2
abundance: few
d_gene: NA
v_gene: TRBV2
CDR3nt: TGTGCCAGCAGTGAAATACCGGGGGAACGCTATGGCTACACCTTC
CDR3aa: CASSEIPGERYGYTF

j_gene: TRBJ1-2
abundance: NA
d_gene: NA
v_gene: TRBV5-1
CDR3nt: TGCGCCAGCAGCGACGGGACCGATCCTAACTATGGCTACACCTTC
CDR3aa: CASSDGTDPNYGYTF

j_gene: TRBJ2-5
abundance: NA
d_gene: TRBD2
v_gene: TRBV7-8
CDR3nt: TGTGCCAGCAGCTCACCTAGCGGGACCCAGTACTTC
CDR3aa: CASSSPSGTQYF

j_gene: TRBJ1-2
abundance: NA
d_gene: NA
v_gene: TRBV5-8
CDR3nt: TGTGCCAGCAGCTTGGGGACTATTGGCTACACCTTC
CDR3aa: CASSLGTIGYTF

j_gene: TRBJ2-4
abundance: NA
d_gene: NA
v_gene: TRBV5-1
CDR3nt: TGCGCCAGCAGCACCTTAGCGGATTTAGCCAAAAACATTCAGTACTTC
CDR3aa: CASSTLADLAKNIQYF

j_gene: TRBJ2-7
abundance: NA
d_gene: TRBD2
v_gene: TRBV29-1
CDR3nt: TGCAGCGCCTCTAGCGGGAGGACGATCGAGCAGTACTTC
CDR3aa: CSASSGRTIEQYF